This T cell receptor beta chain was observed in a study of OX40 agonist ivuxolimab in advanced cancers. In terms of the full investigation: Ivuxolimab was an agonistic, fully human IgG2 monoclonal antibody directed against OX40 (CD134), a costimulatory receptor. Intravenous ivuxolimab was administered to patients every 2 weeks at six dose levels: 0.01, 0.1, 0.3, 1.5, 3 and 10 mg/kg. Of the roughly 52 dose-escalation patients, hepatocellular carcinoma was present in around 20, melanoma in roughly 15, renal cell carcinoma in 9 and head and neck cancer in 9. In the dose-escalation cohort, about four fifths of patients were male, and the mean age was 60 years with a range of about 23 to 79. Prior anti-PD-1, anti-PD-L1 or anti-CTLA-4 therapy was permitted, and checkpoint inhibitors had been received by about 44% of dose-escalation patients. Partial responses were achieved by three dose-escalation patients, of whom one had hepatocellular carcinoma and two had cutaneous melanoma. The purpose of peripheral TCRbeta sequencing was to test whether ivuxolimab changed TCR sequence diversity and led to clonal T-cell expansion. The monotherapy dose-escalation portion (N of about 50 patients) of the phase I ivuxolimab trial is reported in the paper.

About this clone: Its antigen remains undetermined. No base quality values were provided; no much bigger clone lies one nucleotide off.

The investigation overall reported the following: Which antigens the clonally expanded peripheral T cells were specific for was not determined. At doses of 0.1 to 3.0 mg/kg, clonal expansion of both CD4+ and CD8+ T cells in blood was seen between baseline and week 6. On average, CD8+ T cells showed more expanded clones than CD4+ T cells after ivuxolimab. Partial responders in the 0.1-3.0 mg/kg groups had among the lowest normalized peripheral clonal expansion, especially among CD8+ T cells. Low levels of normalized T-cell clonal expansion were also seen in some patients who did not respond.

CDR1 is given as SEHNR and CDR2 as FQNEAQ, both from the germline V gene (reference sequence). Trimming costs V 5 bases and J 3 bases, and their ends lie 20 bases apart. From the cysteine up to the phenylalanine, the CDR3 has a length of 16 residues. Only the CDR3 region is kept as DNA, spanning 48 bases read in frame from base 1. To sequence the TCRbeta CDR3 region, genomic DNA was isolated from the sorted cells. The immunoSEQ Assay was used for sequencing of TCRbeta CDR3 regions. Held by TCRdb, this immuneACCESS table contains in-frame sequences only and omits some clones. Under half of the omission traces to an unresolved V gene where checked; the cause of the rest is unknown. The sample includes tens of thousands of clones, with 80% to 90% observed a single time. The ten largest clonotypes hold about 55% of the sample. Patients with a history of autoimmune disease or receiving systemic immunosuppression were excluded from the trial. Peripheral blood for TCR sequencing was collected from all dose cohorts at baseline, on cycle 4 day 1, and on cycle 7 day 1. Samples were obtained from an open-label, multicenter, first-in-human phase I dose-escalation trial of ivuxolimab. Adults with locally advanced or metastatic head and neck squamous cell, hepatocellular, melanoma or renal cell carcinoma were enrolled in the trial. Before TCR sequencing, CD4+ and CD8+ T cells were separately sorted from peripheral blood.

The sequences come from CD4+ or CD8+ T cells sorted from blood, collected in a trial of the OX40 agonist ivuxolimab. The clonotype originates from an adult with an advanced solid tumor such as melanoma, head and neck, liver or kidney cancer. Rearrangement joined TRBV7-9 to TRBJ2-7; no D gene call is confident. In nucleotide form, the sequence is TGTGCCAGCAGCGATTACCGCGCGACGGTCGACTACGAGCAGTACTTC. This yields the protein CASSDYRATVDYEQYF.